The present entry profiles one T cell receptor (beta chain) with its context. The data belong to a study of shared clonotypes between healthy human individuals. Study at large: Each donor contributed plates that comprised three CD4 naive, three CD4 memory, two CD8 naive and one CD8 memory.

Data came from immunoSEQ multiplex PCR; TCRdb stores just in-frame clones and leaves some out. In the table there are over a million clones, approximately 97% of which are singletons. CDR3 length: 14 amino acids. CDR1 is ENHRY, CDR2 SYGVKD, per germline. Trimming shortened V by 9 bases and J by 1 base, and 14 bases separated the two germline ends. The clonotype comes from a man between 25 and 39 years old in good health. The rearrangement joins TRBV10-3 to TRBJ2-3, with a possible D match to TRBD2 (6 bases). The sequenced sample consisted of naive CD4+ T cells sorted from blood. Regarding subset: CD45RA+ positively selected. CDR3 sequence (DNA): TGTGCCATAAGTTCGGGCGGGGGCACAGATACGCAGTATTTT. Its translation is CAISSGGGTDTQYF.